This TCR beta chain comes out of a study of T cell changes during pregnancy in multiple sclerosis. Sequencing used immunoSEQ multiplex PCR; TCRdb keeps in-frame clones, though not all of them. The sample includes 20,000 to 25,000 clones, 86% of them seen just once. This receptor was obtained from a female donor in good health, enrolled as a control in a pregnancy study. The sample consisted of CD4+ T cells from peripheral blood mononuclear cells, taken in the first trimester of pregnancy.

The CDR3 coding sequence is TGTGCCAGCAGCGTAGCGGCCCAGGGTATGGGGGGCTACACCTTC. This gives the protein CASSVAAQGMGGYTF. The chain has TRBV9 and TRBJ1-2, with a tentative D call TRBD1 (5 bases). The germline V gene has CDR1 SGDLS and CDR2 YYNGEE. The CDR3 contains 15 residues. V lost 0 bases and J lost 8, with 17 bases in between.